A selection of T cell receptor beta chains follows, all from one sample in a study of molecular identifiers for immune sequencing clone quantification. TCRdb fed the PCR reads into MiXCR, producing one record per CDR3 protein. Altogether about half a million distinct CDR3 sequences are present, about 20% being singletons, with the ten largest covering approximately 0.8%. Sequencing used naive CD8+ T cells from blood, with Jurkat cell RNA spiked in. These receptors all stem from a human donor in good health. Some libraries in this study had Jurkat cell RNA spiked in. Each CDR3 is given with its conserved first and last residue. The D gene is left open where the match is weak. Some rows mark clone size as missing; the rest say once, few, many or name a class of expanded clone.

V gene	clone size	D gene	J gene	CDR3 protein	CDR3 DNA
TRBV27	-	-	TRBJ2-2	CASSLWSQLYGGTGELFF	TGTGCCAGCAGTTTATGGTCCCAACTTTATGGCGGGACCGGGGAGCTGTTTTTT
TRBV6-6	few	-	TRBJ2-3	CASSLEIKPSTDTQYF	TGTGCCAGCAGCTTAGAGATAAAACCTAGCACAGATACGCAGTATTTT
TRBV7-9	many	-	TRBJ2-4	CASSLVGTYHTKNIQYF	TGTGCCAGCAGCTTAGTCGGGACCTACCACACCAAAAACATTCAGTACTTC
TRBV10-3	few	TRBD2	TRBJ2-7	CATMGTSGAYEQYF	TGTGCCACGATGGGGACTAGCGGAGCCTACGAGCAGTACTTC
TRBV4-3	many	-	TRBJ2-7	CASSQVKGYEQYF	TGCGCCAGCAGCCAAGTGAAGGGCTACGAGCAGTACTTC
TRBV19	many	-	TRBJ1-5	CASSITGSSPQHF	TGTGCCAGTAGTATTACGGGCAGCTCGCCCCAGCATTTT
TRBV5-6	many	TRBD1	TRBJ1-1	CASSPRDRGWTEAFF	TGTGCCAGCAGCCCCAGGGACAGGGGATGGACTGAAGCTTTCTTT
TRBV11-2	few	-	TRBJ2-1	CASSLDFGEQFF	TGTGCCAGCAGCCTCGACTTCGGTGAGCAGTTCTTC
TRBV4-3	many	-	TRBJ2-3	CASSPRSWTEGTDTQYF	TGCGCCAGCAGCCCGCGGTCCTGGACAGAAGGCACAGATACGCAGTATTTT
TRBV19	few	-	TRBJ2-3	CASSFDGDTQYF	TGTGCCAGTAGTTTCGACGGAGATACGCAGTATTTT
TRBV12-3/TRBV12-4	-	-	TRBJ2-1	CASSHYKSSYNEQFF	TGTGCCAGCAGTCACTACAAGAGTTCCTACAATGAGCAGTTCTTC
TRBV12-3/TRBV12-4	few	-	TRBJ1-4	CASSSTPSNEKLFF	TGTGCCAGCAGTTCCACCCCTTCTAATGAAAAACTGTTTTTT
TRBV30	-	-	TRBJ2-3	CAWSVGKDTQYF	TGTGCCTGGAGTGTAGGGAAAGATACGCAGTATTTT
TRBV5-5	-	TRBD1	TRBJ2-3	CASSLPDRWNTQYF	TGTGCCAGCAGCCTGCCGGACAGGTGGAATACGCAGTATTTT
TRBV14	-	TRBD2	TRBJ2-3	CASSRRNRDYRTDTQYF	TGTGCCAGCAGCCGACGTAACCGGGACTACCGCACAGATACGCAGTATTTT
TRBV10-2	-	-	TRBJ1-4	CASSESTEWKLFF	TGCGCCAGCAGTGAGTCTACGGAGTGGAAACTGTTTTTT
TRBV19	-	-	TRBJ2-1	CASSLGLFGEQFF	TGTGCCAGTAGTCTGGGGCTCTTCGGGGAGCAGTTCTTC